This T cell receptor (beta chain) was sequenced for a study of response to subunit inactivated influenza vaccine. Broader study findings: Authors suggested each seasonal flu vaccination may recruit only limited numbers of new T cells.

With respect to this clonotype: Its antigen is not identified.

TCRdb re-derived calls from the RT-PCR reads in MiXCR, one entry per CDR3 protein. The sample consists of fewer than 800,000 distinct CDR3 sequences, about a sixth of them appearing once. The ends were cut back, 2 bases at V and 8 bases at J, with 12 bases in the middle. This CDR3 has 14 amino acids. Germline V gene data show CDR1 as MGHRA and CDR2 as YSYEKL. This TCR was recovered from a man between 50 and 59 years old who received an inactivated influenza vaccine. The sample here was PBMCs from blood, taken roughly 12 days after vaccination. The J gene is TRBJ2-2, the V gene TRBV4-1; D gene unclear. CDR3 in amino acids: CASSQRNDFGELFF. Here the CDR3 DNA reads TGCGCCAGCAGCCAACGAAATGACTTTGGGGAGCTGTTTTTT.